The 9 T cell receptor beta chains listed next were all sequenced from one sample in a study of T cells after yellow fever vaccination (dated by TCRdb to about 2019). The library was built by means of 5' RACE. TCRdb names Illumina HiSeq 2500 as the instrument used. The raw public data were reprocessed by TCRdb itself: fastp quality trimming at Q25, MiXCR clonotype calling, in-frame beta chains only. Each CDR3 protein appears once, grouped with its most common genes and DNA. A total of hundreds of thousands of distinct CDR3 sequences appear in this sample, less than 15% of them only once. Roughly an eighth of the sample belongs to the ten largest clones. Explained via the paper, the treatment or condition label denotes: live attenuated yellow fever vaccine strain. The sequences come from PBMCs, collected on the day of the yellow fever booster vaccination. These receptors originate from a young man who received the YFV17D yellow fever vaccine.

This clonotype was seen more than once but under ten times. The CDR3 nucleotides are TGTGCCAGTAGTTCTCTAGGTGACATACACACTGAAGCTTTCTTT. It codes for CASSSLGDIHTEAFF. The chain links TRBV19 to TRBJ1-1, with no clear D. The CDR3 extends over 15 amino acids. CDR1 and CDR2 (germline): LNHDA, SQIVND (reference sequence). Trimming pared 5 bases from V and 3 bases from J, leaving 16 bases between.

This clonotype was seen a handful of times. The CDR3 DNA follows: TGTGCCAGCTCACCAGGGACAGGTGGAACCAACGTCCTGACTTTC. Protein product: CASSPGTGGTNVLTF. This chain links TRBV18 with TRBJ2-6; 8 nucleotides match TRBD1. The CDR3 length is 15 residues. The germline V gene encodes CDR1 KGHSH and CDR2 LQKENI. After removal of 2 bases from V and 8 bases from J, the junction contained 5 bases not matched to a gene.

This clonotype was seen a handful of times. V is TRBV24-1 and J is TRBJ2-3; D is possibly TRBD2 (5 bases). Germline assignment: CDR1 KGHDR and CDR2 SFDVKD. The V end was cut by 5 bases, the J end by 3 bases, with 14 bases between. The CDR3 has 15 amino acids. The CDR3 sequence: CATSVGLGETDTQYF. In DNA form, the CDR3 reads TGTGCCACCAGTGTGGGCTTGGGAGAGACAGATACGCAGTATTTT.

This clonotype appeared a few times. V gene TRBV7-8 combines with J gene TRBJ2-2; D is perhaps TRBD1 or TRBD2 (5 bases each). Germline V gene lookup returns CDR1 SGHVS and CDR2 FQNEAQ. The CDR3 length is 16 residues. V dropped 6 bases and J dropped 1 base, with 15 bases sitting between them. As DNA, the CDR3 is TGTGCCAGCAGGAGGGGTGGTTGGGGGAACACCGGGGAGCTGTTTTTT. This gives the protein CASRRGGWGNTGELFF.

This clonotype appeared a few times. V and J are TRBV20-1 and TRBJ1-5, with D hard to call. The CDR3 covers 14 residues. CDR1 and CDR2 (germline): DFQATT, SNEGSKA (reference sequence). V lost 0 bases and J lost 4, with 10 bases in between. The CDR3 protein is CSARDWQPNQPQHF. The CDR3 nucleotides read TGCAGTGCTAGAGATTGGCAGCCGAATCAGCCCCAGCATTTT.

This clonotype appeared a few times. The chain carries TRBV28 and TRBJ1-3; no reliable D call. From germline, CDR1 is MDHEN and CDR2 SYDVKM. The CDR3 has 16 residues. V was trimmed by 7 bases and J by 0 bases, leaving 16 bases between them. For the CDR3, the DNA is TGTGCCAGCAACGACCCAAGCCCGAGCTCTGGAAACACCATATATTTT. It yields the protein CASNDPSPSSGNTIYF. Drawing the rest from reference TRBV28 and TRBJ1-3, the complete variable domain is DVKVTQSSRYLVKRTGEKVFLECVQDMDHENMFWYRQDPGLGLRLIYFSYDVKMKEKGDIPEGYSVSREKKERFSLILESASTNQTSMYLCASNDPSPSSGNTIYFGEGSWLTVV.

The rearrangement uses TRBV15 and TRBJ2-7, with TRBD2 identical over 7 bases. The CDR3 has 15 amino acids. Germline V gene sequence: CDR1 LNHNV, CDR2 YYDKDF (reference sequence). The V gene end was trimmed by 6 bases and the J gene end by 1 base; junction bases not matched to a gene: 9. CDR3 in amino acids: CATRLETSSSYEQYF. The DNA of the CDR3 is TGTGCCACCAGGCTCGAGACTAGCAGTTCCTACGAGCAGTACTTC.

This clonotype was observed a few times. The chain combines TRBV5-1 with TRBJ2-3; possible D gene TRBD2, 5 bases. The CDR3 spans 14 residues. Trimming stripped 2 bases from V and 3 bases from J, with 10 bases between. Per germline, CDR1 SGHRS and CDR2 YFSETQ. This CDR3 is CASSFSRRTDTQYF. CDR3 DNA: TGCGCCAGCAGCTTCTCAAGGAGGACAGATACGCAGTATTTT.

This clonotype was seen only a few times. CDR3 in amino acids: CASSFGLHNEKLFF. CDR3 sequence (DNA): TGTGCCAGCAGTTTTGGCCTACATAATGAAAAACTGTTTTTT. The chain joins TRBV6-5 to TRBJ1-4; D gene ambiguous. The germline CDR1 and CDR2 sequences are MNHEY and SVGAGI. Trimming stripped 4 bases from V and 4 bases from J, with 10 bases between. The CDR3 is 14 amino acids.